This is a list of T cell receptor beta chains from one sample in a study of regulatory T cells in long-lasting Graves disease. TCRdb processed the multiplex PCR reads anew with MiXCR; each CDR3 protein has one entry. The repertoire holds 620,000 or so distinct CDR3 sequences, with less than 20% as singletons. The same sample was also studied in work on T cells in Graves' hyperthyroidism and ophthalmopathy.

The specimen comprised peripheral blood mononuclear cells (PBMCs), sampled at new diagnosis, from a patient treated with antithyroid drugs. These receptors all come from a woman aged 25 to 39 with Graves disease. Each CDR3 is given with its conserved first and last residue. The D gene is left open where the match is weak. Rows may omit the clone size; those that give it use once, few, many or a size class.

>TRBJ1-3|TRBV7-2|NA|NA
TGTGCCAGCAGCTCAATTCCGGGACATTCATACACCATATATTTT
CASSSIPGHSYTIYF
>TRBJ2-7|TRBV7-2|TRBD2|many
TGTGCCAGCAGCCCGTCGTCGGTCGGGAGGGCCAACTACGAGCAGTACTTC
CASSPSSVGRANYEQYF
>TRBJ2-3|TRBV30|NA|few
TGTGCCTGGACTCGAGGTGCTAGCACAGATACGCAGTATTTT
CAWTRGASTDTQYF
>TRBJ2-1|TRBV20-1|TRBD1|many
TGCAGTGCTAGAGGTGGGACAGGGCTCTCCTACAATGAGCAGTTCTTC
CSARGGTGLSYNEQFF
>TRBJ2-3|TRBV4-1|NA|NA
TGCGCCAGCAGCCAAGATAGGACTACCGATACGCAGTATTTT
CASSQDRTTDTQYF
>TRBJ1-1|TRBV7-2|NA|many
TGTGCCAGCAGCTGGAAGGACAGCACTGAAGCTTTCTTT
CASSWKDSTEAFF
>TRBJ2-1|TRBV2|NA|few
TGTGCCAGCAGTGAAGCGCTTCTTGGGGCGGGTGAGCAGTTCTTC
CASSEALLGAGEQFF
>TRBJ1-2|TRBV2|NA|many
TGTGCCAGCATCGTTGGGGCTATCTATGGCTACACCTTC
CASIVGAIYGYTF
>TRBJ2-7|TRBV20-1|NA|few
TGCAGTGCTAGAGATCGGATAGGGACCTCCTACGAGCAGTACTTC
CSARDRIGTSYEQYF
>TRBJ1-1|TRBV20-1|NA|NA
TGCAGTGCTACCCTAAGCAGGAACACTGAAGCTTTCTTT
CSATLSRNTEAFF
>TRBJ1-5|TRBV28|NA|many
TGTGCCAGCAGGGTGCAGGGCTTTGGCAATCAGCCCCAGCATTTT
CASRVQGFGNQPQHF
>TRBJ1-1|TRBV18|NA|many
TGTGCCAGCTCACCAACAGGGTATGAAGCTTTCTTT
CASSPTGYEAFF
>TRBJ2-7|TRBV5-1|NA|NA
TGCGCCAGCAGCGAGACCCAAGGGTCGCAGTACTTC
CASSETQGSQYF
>TRBJ1-6|TRBV5-1|NA|NA
TGCGCCAGCAGCCCGCGGGGAGGGCTAGATAATTCACCCCTCCACTTT
CASSPRGGLDNSPLHF
>TRBJ1-2|TRBV5-5|NA|NA
TGTGCCAGCACCTTTTTCGACGACAGTACTATCTATGGCTACACCTTC
CASTFFDDSTIYGYTF
>TRBJ2-5|TRBV20-1|NA|few
TGCAGTGCTAGTCCCCCCCCCCAAGAGACCCAGTACTTC
CSASPPPQETQYF
>TRBJ1-4|TRBV20-1|NA|many
TGCAGTGCTCTACAATTGGACAATGAAAAACTGTTTTTT
CSALQLDNEKLFF
>TRBJ2-3|TRBV20-1|NA|NA
TGCAGTGCTAGAGGAGGAGTTCTCTTAGATACGCAGTATTTT
CSARGGVLLDTQYF
>TRBJ2-1|TRBV6-1|NA|NA
TGTGCCAGCAGATTGACCTTACAGGGACTCTCAAATGAGCAGTTCTTC
CASRLTLQGLSNEQFF
>TRBJ2-7|TRBV12-3/TRBV12-4|NA|many
TGTGCCAGCACCCTAGGGCCCGACAGGCCCCTGTACGAGCAGTACTTC
CASTLGPDRPLYEQYF
>TRBJ1-5|TRBV28|TRBD1|many
TGTGCCAGCGGGACAGCCATTAGCAATCAGCCCCAGCATTTT
CASGTAISNQPQHF
>TRBJ1-5|TRBV12-3/TRBV12-4|NA|many
TGTGCCAGCAGTCCGTCGGTGGGGTTTCGTCAGCCCCAGCATTTT
CASSPSVGFRQPQHF
>TRBJ1-3|TRBV29-1|TRBD1|once
TGCAGCGCTGAACTGACAGGGAGTGGAAACACCATATATTTT
CSAELTGSGNTIYF
>TRBJ2-4|TRBV29-1|NA|many
TGCAGCGTTGTCACCGGGGACGTGATTCAGTACTTC
CSVVTGDVIQYF
>TRBJ2-7|TRBV29-1|NA|NA
TGCAGCGTTGGGGACTACGAGCAGTACTTC
CSVGDYEQYF
>TRBJ1-2|TRBV24-1|NA|many
TGTGCCACCAGTGACTCGGACGGCCCGGGAGGCTACACCTTC
CATSDSDGPGGYTF
>TRBJ2-3|TRBV5-1|TRBD1|few
TGCGCCAGCAGCCCGGACAGGGCCCTTTCAGATACGCAGTATTTT
CASSPDRALSDTQYF
>TRBJ1-1|TRBV29-1|NA|NA
TGCAGCGTTGAAAAACTCGGCACTGAAGCTTTCTTT
CSVEKLGTEAFF
>TRBJ2-1|TRBV27|NA|many
TGTGCCAGCAGTTTACTTGGGTCGAGTTACAATGAGCAGTTCTTC
CASSLLGSSYNEQFF
>TRBJ2-1|TRBV19|TRBD2|few
TGTGCCAGTAGTATCAAACCGGGCGGGAGTAAGGTTGAGCAGTTCTTC
CASSIKPGGSKVEQFF
>TRBJ2-1|TRBV12-3/TRBV12-4|NA|few
TGTGCCAGCAGCCCCGTCGGAACAGGGATCCACAATGAGCAGTTCTTC
CASSPVGTGIHNEQFF
>TRBJ2-5|TRBV10-3|NA|NA
TGTGCCATCAGTGAGGGGACCTACCAAGAGACCCAGTACTTC
CAISEGTYQETQYF
>TRBJ1-4|TRBV5-1|NA|NA
TGCGCCAGCAGCTTGGAGGCCAACCAACTGGCTAATGAAAACCTGTTTTTT
CASSLEANQLANENLFF
>TRBJ1-6|TRBV28|NA|NA
TGTGCCAGCAGTTTTACTCTTATCTCCTATAATTCACCCCTCCACTTT
CASSFTLISYNSPLHF
>TRBJ2-5|TRBV20-1|TRBD2|many
TGCAGTGCCGAAAGCGGGAGCGGCCAAGAGACCCAGTACTTC
CSAESGSGQETQYF
>TRBJ1-1|TRBV30|NA|many
TGTGCCTGTGACAGGTGGAACACTGAAGCTTTCTTT
CACDRWNTEAFF
>TRBJ2-5|TRBV2|TRBD2|many
TGTGCCAGCAGTGAAGGGGGACTAGCAGGGGAGACCCAGTACTTC
CASSEGGLAGETQYF
>TRBJ2-7|TRBV20-1|TRBD2|NA
TGCAGTGCTAGAGATTCGGGACTAGCGGGAGAAATTTACGAGCAGTACTTC
CSARDSGLAGEIYEQYF
>TRBJ1-4|TRBV20-1|NA|NA
TGCAGTGCTAGAGATAGGAGGGGGGAAAATGAAAAACTGTTTTTT
CSARDRRGENEKLFF
>TRBJ1-2|TRBV28|NA|NA
TGTGCCAGCAGTTTAGGATTCAGGGTTGGCTACACCTTC
CASSLGFRVGYTF
>TRBJ1-1|TRBV11-2|NA|many
TGTGCCAGCAGGACTTGGAACACTGAAGCTTTCTTT
CASRTWNTEAFF
>TRBJ1-1|TRBV29-1|NA|NA
TGCAGCGTCCGGGACCCAACTGAAGCTTTCTTT
CSVRDPTEAFF
>TRBJ2-7|TRBV20-1|TRBD1|NA
TGCAGTGCTAGAGATGGGGACAGGGGATCCTACGAGCAGTACTTC
CSARDGDRGSYEQYF
>TRBJ2-2|TRBV24-1|NA|few
TGTGCCACCAGTGAGAATAAGTACGACACCGGGGAGCTGTTTTTT
CATSENKYDTGELFF
>TRBJ1-5|TRBV30|TRBD1|few
TGTGCCTGGAGTGGGACAGGGGGCGGCCAGCCCCAGCATTTT
CAWSGTGGGQPQHF
>TRBJ2-2|TRBV11-3|TRBD1|NA
TGTGCCAGCAGCCGCACAGGGGTTTGGGGGAAGGGAGACACCGGGGAGCTGTTTTTT
CASSRTGVWGKGDTGELFF
>TRBJ2-7|TRBV28|TRBD1|many
TGTGCCAGCAGACAGGGGGCACAAAAATTCTACGAGCAGTACTTC
CASRQGAQKFYEQYF
>TRBJ2-7|TRBV18|TRBD1|many
TGTGCCAGCTCCCACCTTACAGGATCGACAGGGGATGAGCAGTACTTC
CASSHLTGSTGDEQYF
>TRBJ1-4|TRBV4-1|NA|NA
TGCGCCAGCAGCCAAGTCGGTAAGGTTGAAGAAATGAGGCTGTTTTTT
CASSQVGKVEEMRLFF
>TRBJ1-6|TRBV28|NA|many
TGTGCCAGCAGTCTATGGAGCTCCTATAATTCACCCCTCCACTTT
CASSLWSSYNSPLHF
>TRBJ2-3|TRBV24-1|TRBD2|many
TGTGCCACCAGTGATGCAGCTAGCGGGACGGTAGATACGCAGTATTTT
CATSDAASGTVDTQYF
>TRBJ2-7|TRBV5-1|NA|NA
TGCGCCAGCAGCTTGGGGGAACAGCAGTCCTACGAGCAGTACTTC
CASSLGEQQSYEQYF
>TRBJ2-5|TRBV2|NA|few
TGTGCCAGCAGTGAAGCGCTTGGGGGTGGAGAGACCCAGTACTTC
CASSEALGGGETQYF
>TRBJ2-5|TRBV11-2|TRBD2|few
TGTGCCAGCAGCCCAGAGGTTGGCGGGAGAGGGGAGACCCAGTACTTC
CASSPEVGGRGETQYF
>TRBJ2-2|TRBV5-4|NA|NA
TGTGCCAGCCTGGGGCTTGGGGAGAACACCGGGGAGCTGTTTTTT
CASLGLGENTGELFF